This entry is about one TCR beta chain. Its cognate antigen is unknown. The sample comes from a study of cytomegalovirus exposure and HLA in healthy donors. Study-level results: Being productive about 90% or about 30% of the time was typical of most TCR beta V segments in an earlier analysis. The investigators catalogued 164 TCR beta chains as cytomegalovirus-associated. A highly shared variant cluster was judged a likely technical artifact.

Researchers ran the PCR with 60 Vbeta and 13 Jbeta primers. Original methodology: The count from a later analysis was some 80 million unique TCR beta chains, 9 million to 12 million of them shared. Here immunoSEQ multiplex PCR was the method, and the copy in TCRdb shows in-frame clones only, minus some. The DNA was the basis for D and trimming; V, J and clone size are from that table. In the table there are approximately 140,000 clones, around 77% of which are singletons. V was clipped by 3 bases and J by 8 bases; unmatched bases: 8. Germline V gives CDR1 SGDLS, CDR2 YYNGEE. The CDR3 runs to 14 residues.

What was sequenced was PBMCs. The chain joins TRBV9 to TRBJ2-1; 7 bases fit TRBD1. The sequence derives from a woman in her fifties or sixties in good health and CMV-seronegative. The CDR3, as DNA: TGTGCCAGCAGCGCCGCCGCAGGGGGTCATGAGCAGTTCTTC. It specifies CASSAAAGGHEQFF.